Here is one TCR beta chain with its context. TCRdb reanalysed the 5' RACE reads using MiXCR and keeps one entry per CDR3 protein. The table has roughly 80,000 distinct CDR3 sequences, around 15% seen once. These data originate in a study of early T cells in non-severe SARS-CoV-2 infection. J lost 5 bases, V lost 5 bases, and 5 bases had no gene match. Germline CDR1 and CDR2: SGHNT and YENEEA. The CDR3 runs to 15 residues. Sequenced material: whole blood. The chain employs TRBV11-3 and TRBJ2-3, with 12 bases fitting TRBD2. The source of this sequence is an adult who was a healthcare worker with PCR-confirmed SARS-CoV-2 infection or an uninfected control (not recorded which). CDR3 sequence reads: CASSVRLAGEDTQYF. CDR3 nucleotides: TGTGCCAGCAGCGTTAGACTAGCGGGAGAAGATACGCAGTATTTT.